A selection of T cell receptor beta chains follows, all from one sample in a study of blood T cell repertoires in COVID-19. TCRdb's copy holds only in-frame clones and misses some; the assay was immunoSEQ multiplex PCR. The sample yields approximately 400,000 clones, 70% to 90% seen once. The sample consisted of peripheral blood. The origin of the receptors is a woman aged 50 to 65 with COVID-19, enrolled during active disease. Each CDR3 is given with its conserved first and last residue. Each record gives: J gene, V gene, D gene, CDR3 protein, CDR3 DNA. A D gene is named only where the DNA matches it firmly.

TRBJ2-5 TRBV2 - CASSESRETQYF TGTGCCAGCAGTGAATCTAGAGAGACCCAGTACTTC
TRBJ1-1 TRBV7-9 - CASSLLAVNTEAFF TGTGCCAGCAGCTTACTAGCAGTGAACACTGAAGCTTTCTTT
TRBJ1-4 TRBV30 TRBD1 CAWSGQGAGEKLFF TGTGCCTGGAGTGGACAGGGGGCTGGTGAAAAACTGTTTTTT
TRBJ1-4 TRBV14 TRBD1 CASSRTSGGRAEKLFF TGTGCCAGCAGCCGAACTTCAGGGGGCAGGGCTGAAAAACTGTTTTTT
TRBJ1-3 TRBV9 - CASKGLGNTIYF TGTGCCAGCAAGGGGCTTGGAAACACCATATATTTT
TRBJ2-5 TRBV7-6 TRBD1 CASSLGTGGPETQYF TGTGCCAGCAGCTTAGGGACAGGGGGCCCGGAGACCCAGTACTTC
TRBJ2-7 TRBV30 - CAWSVSPYEQYF TGTGCCTGGAGTGTCTCCCCCTACGAGCAGTACTTC
TRBJ1-1 TRBV18 - CASSASNAEAFF TGTGCCAGCTCAGCGAGCAACGCTGAAGCTTTCTTT
TRBJ1-5 TRBV19 - CASSISTSVSSNQPQHF TGTGCCAGTAGTATAAGTACCTCCGTTAGTAGCAATCAGCCCCAGCATTTT
TRBJ2-7 TRBV11-2 - CASSLGGGNEQYF TGTGCCAGCAGCTTAGGCGGAGGGAACGAGCAGTACTTC
TRBJ1-5 TRBV7-8 - CASSLADYQPQHF TGTGCCAGCAGCTTGGCAGATTATCAGCCCCAGCATTTT
TRBJ1-1 TRBV10-3 TRBD1 CAIKDPDRVGTEAFF TGTGCCATCAAAGACCCGGACAGGGTAGGGACTGAAGCTTTCTTT